The present T cell receptor beta chain was sequenced within a study of blood T cells in healthy people across ages. Study outcomes and limitations: The percentage of naive T cells correlated strongly with TCR beta diversity. A roughly linear fall in TCR beta diversity per million T cells was seen with increasing age.

Comment on this clonotype: Its cognate antigen is unknown.

Through a sample-barcoded 5' primer and a J-beta primer mix, a second PCR was run for roughly 6 to 11 cycles. A 12-random-nucleotide template-switch adaptor tagged each cDNA molecule. Using its own MiXCR run on the 5' RACE reads, TCRdb lists one record per CDR3 protein. The sample consists of some 1.5 million distinct CDR3 sequences, 28% of them appearing once. The CDR3 spans 12 residues. V was pared by 6 bases and J by 6 bases, with 10 bases between. Germline loops: CDR1 KGHDR, CDR2 SFDVKD. The donors, healthy Caucasians from Russia, were aged roughly 6 to 95. The sequence derives from a woman aged 25 to 39 in good health. The sequenced sample consisted of blood. The V and J genes are TRBV24-1 and TRBJ1-1, with TRBD1 as a possible D gene (6 bases). The CDR3 DNA reads as TGTGCCACCAGTTCAGGGGATTCTGAAGCTTTCTTT. It codes for CATSSGDSEAFF.